The 19 T cell receptor beta chains below were found in one sample sequenced in a study of blood T cell repertoires in COVID-19. Assay used: immunoSEQ multiplex PCR; TCRdb lists only in-frame clones, some missing. The data show approximately 200,000 clones, 82% seen once. The material sequenced was peripheral blood. All receptors derive from a young woman with acute or convalescent COVID-19.

This chain links TRBV28 with TRBJ1-1; the D is unclear. This CDR3 is built from 12 residues. Germline V lookup: CDR1 MDHEN, CDR2 SYDVKM. Deletions cut 7 bases from V and 1 base from J, with 7 bases between. The CDR3 DNA reads as TGTGCCAGCACAGCGGGGAACACTGAAGCTTTCTTT. Its translation is CASTAGNTEAFF.

The chain recombines TRBV15 with TRBJ2-1; 13 bases match TRBD2. The CDR3 extends over 15 amino acids. CDR1 is LNHNV and CDR2 is YYDKDF in the germline V gene (reference sequence). V lost 6 bases, J lost 5 bases, and 4 bases stayed unmatched. CDR3 region: CATRLAGGPHNEQFF. CDR3 sequence (DNA): TGTGCCACCAGACTAGCGGGAGGGCCCCACAATGAGCAGTTCTTC.

This chain links TRBV5-1 with TRBJ2-3; 10 positions agree with TRBD2. The CDR3 covers 16 residues. Germline loops: CDR1 SGHRS, CDR2 YFSETQ. The V gene end was trimmed by 4 bases and the J gene end by 4 bases; junction bases not matched to a gene: 9. The CDR3 sequence is CASSERTSGVADTQYF. CDR3 sequence (DNA): TGCGCCAGCAGCGAACGAACTAGCGGGGTGGCAGATACGCAGTATTTT.

The V and J genes are TRBV3-1 (or the pseudogene TRBV3-2) and TRBJ2-5; 9 positions agree with TRBD1. The ends lost 5 bases at V and 4 bases at J; junction bases unmatched: 5. The CDR3 totals 14 residues. The germline gives CDR1 LGHDT, CDR2 YNNKEL (reference sequence). CDR3 sequence reads: CASSFGQGRETQYF. The CDR3 nucleotides read TGTGCCAGCAGCTTTGGACAGGGGCGAGAGACCCAGTACTTC.

The chain links TRBV24-1 to TRBJ2-3; D may be TRBD2 (6 bases). This CDR3 is 14 amino acids long. Germline CDR1 reads KGHDR; CDR2 reads SFDVKD. V lost 9 bases, J lost 2 bases, and 14 bases lay in between. The CDR3 spells CATGLGGLTDTQYF. The CDR3 nucleotides read TGTGCCACCGGACTCGGGGGACTCACAGATACGCAGTATTTT.

The V call is TRBV4-3, the J call TRBJ2-3; D is undetermined. The V end lost 0 bases, the J end lost 0 bases, and 16 bases lay between the germline ends. The germline gives CDR1 LGHNA, CDR2 YSLEER. The CDR3 contains 18 residues. CDR3 coding DNA: TGCGCCAGCAGCCAAGAATCTAGGTCTCGAACTAGCACAGATACGCAGTATTTT. Its protein is CASSQESRSRTSTDTQYF.

This chain joins TRBV6-2 or TRBV6-3 and TRBJ1-2; possible D gene TRBD1, 6 bases. The CDR3 has 14 amino acids. Trimming stripped 2 bases from V and 4 bases from J, with 11 bases between. Looked up from germline, CDR1 is MNHEY and CDR2 is SVGEGT. CDR3 sequence reads: CASSYPTGPYGYTF. DNA of the CDR3: TGTGCCAGCAGTTACCCGACAGGTCCCTATGGCTACACCTTC.

The rearrangement joins TRBV5-8 to TRBJ1-3, with TRBD1 as a possible D gene (5 bases). The CDR3 runs 15 residues. Germline V gene data show CDR1 as SGHTS and CDR2 as YDEGEE. Trimming left V 3 bases short and J 0 bases short, with 10 bases between. For the CDR3, the DNA is TGTGCCAGCAGCTGGAGGGGCCCCTCTGGAAACACCATATATTTT. Translation gives CASSWRGPSGNTIYF.

The chain links TRBV6-5 to TRBJ1-2, with 8 bases fitting TRBD1. V lost 6 bases to trimming and J lost 7 bases; unmatched junction nucleotides: 1. In germline, CDR1 is MNHEY, CDR2 SVGAGI. The CDR3 contains 11 residues. CDR3 sequence: CASRTGGGYTF. The CDR3 bases are TGTGCCAGCAGAACAGGGGGTGGCTACACCTTC.

The chain has TRBV7-6 and TRBJ2-7; 9 nucleotides line up with TRBD2. V lost 4 bases to trimming and J lost 6 bases; unmatched junction nucleotides: 7. Germline CDR1 and CDR2: SGHVS and FNYEAQ. This CDR3 has 14 residues. The CDR3 DNA is TGTGCCAGCAGCTCGTTAGCGGGAGTCAGCGAGCAGTACTTC. Its protein product is CASSSLAGVSEQYF. Full variable domain (rest looked up from reference TRBV7-6 and TRBJ2-7): GAGVSQSPRYKVTKRGQDVALRCDPISGHVSLYWYRQALGQGPEFLTYFNYEAQQDKSGLPNDRFSAERPEGSISTLTIQRTEQRDSAMYRCASSSLAGVSEQYFGPGTRLTVT.

The J gene is TRBJ2-5, the V gene TRBV7-2; D not certain. Germline CDR1 and CDR2: SGHTA and FQGNSA. The CDR3 has 14 residues. The V end was cut by 1 base, the J end by 1 base, with 7 bases between. Here the CDR3 DNA reads TGTGCCAGCAGCTTAGACGGTCGCCAAGAGACCCAGTACTTC. Translation gives CASSLDGRQETQYF.

The chain uses TRBV7-2 and TRBJ2-7, with D possibly TRBD1 on 5 matching bases. The CDR3 loop spans 15 amino acids. CDR1 is SGHTA, CDR2 FQGNSA, per germline. V lost 5 bases and J lost 0, with 14 bases in between. For the CDR3, the DNA is TGTGCCAGCAGCGTGGGTAGGGGCGTCTCCTACGAGCAGTACTTC. Translation gives CASSVGRGVSYEQYF.

The CDR3 region has the DNA TGTGCCAGCAGTCCCCGCCGGGGAAACACAGATACGCAGTATTTT. Translating it yields CASSPRRGNTDTQYF. The chain is built from TRBV6-5 and TRBJ2-3; D is possibly TRBD2 (5 bases). V lost 5 bases, J lost 2 bases, and 14 bases lay in between. CDR1 and CDR2 (germline): MNHEY, SVGAGI. The CDR3 is 15 amino acids.

The V gene is TRBV9, the J gene TRBJ2-5; TRBD2 matches 7 bases. Losses at the gene ends were 0 bases for V and 2 bases for J; bases not matched to a gene: 7. The CDR3 spans 16 residues. Germline assignment: CDR1 SGDLS and CDR2 YYNGEE. CDR3 loop: CASSVGPAGRQETQYF. As DNA, the CDR3 is TGTGCCAGCAGCGTAGGTCCAGCGGGGCGGCAAGAGACCCAGTACTTC.

V gene TRBV19 combines with J gene TRBJ2-2; D is possibly TRBD1 (6 bases). Trimming took 6 bases from V and 6 from J, leaving 14 bases between them. Germline V CDR1 and CDR2: LNHDA, SQIVND (reference sequence). The CDR3 is 14 residues long. CDR3 coding DNA: TGTGCCAGTAGCAACAGGGTGGGTGCCGGGGAGCTGTTTTTT. The encoded protein is CASSNRVGAGELFF.

The chain combines TRBV14 with TRBJ1-1; 7 bases line up with TRBD1. Germline V gene lookup returns CDR1 SGHDN and CDR2 FVKESK. Trimming removed 4 bases from V and 0 bases from J; junction bases left unmatched: 8. CDR3 length: 16 residues. CDR3 loop: CASSRRQGGLNTEAFF. The CDR3 DNA is TGTGCCAGCAGCCGCCGACAGGGTGGACTGAACACTGAAGCTTTCTTT.

The V gene is TRBV2, the J gene TRBJ2-7; TRBD1 is a possible D gene (6 bases). Trimming removed 1 base at V and 3 bases at J, with 10 bases between. This CDR3 has 14 residues. Germline V gene data show CDR1 as SNHLY and CDR2 as FYNNEI. CDR3 protein: CASSEDGQIYEQYF. The DNA of the CDR3 is TGTGCCAGCAGTGAAGACGGACAGATCTACGAGCAGTACTTC.

V gene TRBV28 combines with J gene TRBJ1-2; 7 bases are shared with TRBD1. This CDR3 region has 13 residues. Trimming at V came to 3 bases and at J to 10 bases, leaving 8 bases not matched to a gene. Germline-derived CDR1 and CDR2 are MDHEN and SYDVKM. CDR3 amino acids: CASSFEATGIYTF. The DNA of the CDR3 is TGTGCCAGCAGTTTCGAAGCGACAGGGATCTACACCTTC.

As DNA, the CDR3 is TGTGCCAGCAGCTTAGTGGCGGGCAGACATCAGCCCCAGCATTTT. The encoded protein is CASSLVAGRHQPQHF. The chain carries TRBV7-8 and TRBJ1-5; D gene unclear. The CDR3 sequence is 15 residues long. CDR1 and CDR2 from the germline V gene are SGHVS and FQNEAQ. Trimming left V 1 base short and J 5 bases short, with 12 bases between.